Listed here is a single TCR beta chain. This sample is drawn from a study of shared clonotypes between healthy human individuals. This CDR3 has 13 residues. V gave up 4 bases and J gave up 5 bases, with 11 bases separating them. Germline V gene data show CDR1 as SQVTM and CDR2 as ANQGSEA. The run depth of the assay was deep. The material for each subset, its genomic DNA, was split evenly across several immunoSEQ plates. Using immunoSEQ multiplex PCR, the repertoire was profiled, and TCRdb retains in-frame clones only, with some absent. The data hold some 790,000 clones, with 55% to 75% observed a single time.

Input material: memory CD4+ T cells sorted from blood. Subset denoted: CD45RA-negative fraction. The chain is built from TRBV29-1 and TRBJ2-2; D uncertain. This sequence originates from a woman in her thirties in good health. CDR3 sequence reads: CSVAEQPTGELFF. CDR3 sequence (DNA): TGCAGCGTTGCCGAACAGCCGACCGGGGAGCTGTTTTTT.